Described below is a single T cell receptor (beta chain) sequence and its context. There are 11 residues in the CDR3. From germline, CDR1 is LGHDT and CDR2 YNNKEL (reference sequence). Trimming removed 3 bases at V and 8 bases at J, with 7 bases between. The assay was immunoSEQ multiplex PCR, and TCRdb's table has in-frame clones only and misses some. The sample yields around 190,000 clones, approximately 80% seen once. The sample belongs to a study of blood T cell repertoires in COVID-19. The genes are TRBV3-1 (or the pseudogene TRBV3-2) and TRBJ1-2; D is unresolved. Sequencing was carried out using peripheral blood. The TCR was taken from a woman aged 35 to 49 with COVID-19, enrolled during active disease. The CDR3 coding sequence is TGTGCCAGCAGCCAGGGGAGCGGCTACACCTTC. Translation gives CASSQGSGYTF.